This TCR beta chain was sequenced in a study of T cells in localized non-small cell lung cancer. Remarks on this clone: Its target is not known.

Study-level points and caveats: A raised T cell density in blood coincided with lengthier overall survival. Sequence data derive from only one tumor region, so heterogeneity remains possible. A median of around 52 clones ranked among the top 100 in tumor appeared in adjacent lung. Adjacent uninvolved lung had the highest clonality, suggesting focused antigen responses.

Only in-frame clones appear in the TCRdb table, and some are missing; sequencing was by immunoSEQ multiplex PCR. The sample carries around 130,000 clones, around 92% recorded once. This CDR3 has 17 amino acids. Trimming pared 3 bases from V and 0 bases from J, leaving 15 bases between. The sequence was collected from a female donor of 60 years or more with stage I lung adenocarcinoma. The rearrangement links TRBV23-1 to TRBJ1-5; no reliable D call. TRBV23-1 is sorted into the ORF group, with uncertain function. Here the sequenced sample was peripheral blood, taken before any cancer treatment. The DNA of the CDR3 is TGCGCCAGCAGTCACCGGGAAGCCCAATATAGCAATCAGCCCCAGCATTTT. This codes for CASSHREAQYSNQPQHF.